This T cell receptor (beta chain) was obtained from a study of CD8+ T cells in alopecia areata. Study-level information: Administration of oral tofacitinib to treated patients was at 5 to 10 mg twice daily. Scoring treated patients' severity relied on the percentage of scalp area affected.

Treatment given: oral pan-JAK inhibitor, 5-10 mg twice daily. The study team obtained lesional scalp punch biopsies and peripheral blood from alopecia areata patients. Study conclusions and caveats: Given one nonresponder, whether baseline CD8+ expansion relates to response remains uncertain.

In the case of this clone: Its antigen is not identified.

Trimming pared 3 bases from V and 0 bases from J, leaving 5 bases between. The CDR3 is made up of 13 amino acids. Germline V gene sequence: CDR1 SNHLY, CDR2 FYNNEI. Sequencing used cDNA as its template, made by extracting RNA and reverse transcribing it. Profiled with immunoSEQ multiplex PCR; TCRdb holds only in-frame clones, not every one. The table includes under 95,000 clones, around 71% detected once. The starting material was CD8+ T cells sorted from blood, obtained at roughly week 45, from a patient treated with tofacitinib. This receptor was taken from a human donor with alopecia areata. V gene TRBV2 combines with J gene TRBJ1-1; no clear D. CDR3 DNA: TGTGCCAGCAGTGATGCTGTGAACACTGAAGCTTTCTTT. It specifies CASSDAVNTEAFF.